Below are 23 T cell receptor beta chains sequenced from a single sample in a study of glioma-infiltrating T cells. TCR alpha and beta CDR3 regions were amplified from RNA using iRepertoire nested multiplex PCR. TCRdb used MiXCR to reprocess the multiplex PCR reads, holding one entry per CDR3 protein. The sample consists of about 93,000 distinct CDR3 sequences, approximately 39% of them appearing once. Sequenced sample: glioma tissue, nonneoplastic brain tissue, or PBMCs (not recorded which). These receptors all stem from a human donor with low-grade glioma or glioblastoma, undergoing nonglioma brain surgery, or in good health (not recorded which).

This clonotype was counted a few times. At one end the junction does not follow the germline gene, possibly because of a read error. V and J are TRBV4-1 and TRBJ2-7, with D perhaps TRBD1 or TRBD2 (5 bases each). CDR1 is MGHRA, CDR2 YSYEKL, per germline. This CDR3 has 15 residues. CDR3 protein: CASSPHGAKSYEQYF. Written as DNA, the CDR3 is TGTGCCAGCAGCCCCCACGGGGCGAAGTCCTACGAGCAGTACTTC.

The chain has TRBV28 and TRBJ2-1; 7 bases line up with TRBD1. The CDR3 runs 17 residues. CDR1 is MDHEN, CDR2 SYDVKM, per germline. The CDR3 DNA follows: TGTTCCCGCAGTGAAATTGGGCTAACAGGGGCCTACAATGAGCAGTTCTTC. This codes for CSRSEIGLTGAYNEQFF.

Many counts were recorded for this clonotype. This chain joins TRBV10-3 and TRBJ1-3, with D maybe TRBD1 (5 bases). V lost 7 bases and J lost 0, with 13 bases in between. This CDR3 has 15 amino acids. From germline, CDR1 is ENHRY and CDR2 SYGVKD. CDR3 in DNA: TGTGCCATCACCACAGGACCCGACTCTGGAAACACCATATATTTT. Its translation: CAITTGPDSGNTIYF.

This clonotype has only one observation. Germline and junction disagree at one end, which may indicate a read error. The DNA of the CDR3 is TGCGCCAACAGCCAAGGAGCGGGGGGAGCCTCAAATCAGCCCCAGCATTTT. Amino acids: CANSQGAGGASNQPQHF. The chain combines TRBV4-1 with TRBJ1-5, with D tentatively TRBD1 (5 bases). CDR3 length: 17 amino acids. Looked up from germline, CDR1 is MGHRA and CDR2 is YSYEKL.

Concerning this clonotype: A read error is possible here, since a much larger clone lies one base away. The V call is TRBV11-2, the J call TRBJ1-1; D call uncertain. CDR1 is SGHAT, CDR2 FQNNGV, per germline. This CDR3 comprises 13 residues. The CDR3 is CANSLGIRQEAFF. In nucleotides, the CDR3 is TGTGCCAACAGCTTAGGGATCCGGCAGGAAGCTTTCTTT.

On this clonotype itself: This may arise from a read error, as a much more abundant clone is one base away. The chain combines TRBV9 with TRBJ1-1; D gene ambiguous. The CDR3 loop spans 15 amino acids. The V end was cut by 4 bases, the J end by 1 base, with 14 bases between. Germline V gene data show CDR1 as SGDLS and CDR2 as YYNGEE. The CDR3: CASSMIHGGNTEAFF. CDR3 in DNA: TGTGCCAGCAGCATGATACACGGAGGGAACACTGAAGCTTTCTTT.

In nucleotides, the CDR3 is TGTGCCAGCAGTCGAAGCGGGGCCATTCATAGCTCCTACGAGCAGTACTTC. This codes for CASSRSGAIHSSYEQYF. J is TRBJ2-7 and V is TRBV11-1; 7 bases match TRBD2. V lost 6 bases to trimming and J lost 0 bases; unmatched junction nucleotides: 14. The CDR3 length is 17 residues. Per the germline V gene, CDR1 is SGHAT and CDR2 is FQDESV (reference sequence). Full variable domain (missing parts from reference TRBV11-1 and TRBJ2-7): EAEVAQSPRYKITEKSQAVAFWCDPISGHATLYWYRQILGQGPELLVQFQDESVVDDSQLPKDRFSAERLKGVDSTLKIQPAELGDSAMYLCASSRSGAIHSSYEQYFGPGTRLTVT.

The chain carries TRBV5-1 and TRBJ2-6; 7 positions match TRBD1. Trimming removed 3 bases from V and 0 bases from J; junction bases left unmatched: 12. Germline V gene sequence: CDR1 SGHRS, CDR2 YFSETQ. This CDR3 comprises 19 residues. The CDR3 reads CASSSRRGQVNSGANVLTF. The CDR3, as DNA: TGCGCCAGCAGCTCCCGGCGAGGACAGGTTAACTCTGGGGCCAACGTCCTGACTTTC.

In this sample, this clonotype turned up many times. This could be a read error, since a much larger clone is one nucleotide away. The rearrangement uses TRBV7-2 and TRBJ2-3; D assignment may be TRBD1 or TRBD2 (5 bases each). The CDR3 is made up of 13 amino acids. V lost 5 bases, J lost 2 bases, and 8 bases lay in between. CDR1 is SGHTA and CDR2 is FQGNSA in the germline V gene. The CDR3 region is CASSGDLTDTQYF. The CDR3 DNA sequence: TGTGCCAGCAGCGGGGACCTCACAGATACGCAGTATTTT.

This clonotype was counted many times. The rearrangement links TRBV4-2 to TRBJ2-5, with 8 positions matching TRBD1. V trimming: 8 bases; J trimming: 0 bases; junction bases outside the gene matches: 2. Per germline, CDR1 LGHNA and CDR2 YNFKEQ. CDR3 length: 13 amino acids. CDR3 in DNA: TGTGCCAGCTCAGGGGGCCACCAAGAGACCCAGTACTTC. It translates to CASSGGHQETQYF.

This clonotype occurred many times. J is TRBJ2-3 and V is TRBV19, with 7 bases aligning to TRBD1. This CDR3 contains 14 residues. CDR1 and CDR2 from the germline V gene are LNHDA and SQIVND (reference sequence). Trimming at V came to 3 bases and at J to 3 bases, leaving 3 bases not matched to a gene. For the CDR3, the DNA is TGTGCCAGTAGTATCCCGACAGGGACAGATACGCAGTATTTT. Protein: CASSIPTGTDTQYF.

In the case of this clonotype: At one of its ends the junction is not consistent with the germline gene, which may arise from a read error. The rearrangement uses TRBV3-1 and TRBJ1-2; a weak D match, TRBD1 (5 bases). The V gene's germline CDR1 is LGHDT and CDR2 YNNKEL (reference sequence). This CDR3 contains 16 residues. CDR3 residues: CAGSPGAPTGNYGYTF. Here the CDR3 DNA reads TGTGCCGGCAGCCCCGGGGCGCCGACGGGGAACTATGGCTACACCTTC.

This clonotype has a count of ten or more. The CDR3 bases are TGTGCCATCAGTGAGTCTAGGTCTAGCGGGAGCAATGAGCAGTTCTTC. Translated: CAISESRSSGSNEQFF. The V gene is TRBV10-3, the J gene TRBJ2-1; 10 bases agree with TRBD2. Germline trimming cut 0 bases from V and 6 bases from J; bases unmatched to any gene: 5. The CDR3 is 16 amino acids. Germline V gene data show CDR1 as ENHRY and CDR2 as SYGVKD.

This clonotype was observed at least ten times. This chain links TRBV7-8 with TRBJ1-5, with D unclear. Germline CDR1 is SGHVS and CDR2 is FQNEAQ. This CDR3 has 15 residues. V was pared by 5 bases and J by 1 base, with 12 bases between. The CDR3 nucleotides are TGTGCCAGCAGCCCGACCCGAGTAAGCAATCAGCCCCAGCATTTT. It specifies CASSPTRVSNQPQHF.

With respect to this clonotype: Without the conserved terminal phenylalanine or tryptophan, this CDR3 likely stems from a read error. The DNA is omitted, as the CDR3 cannot be located on it reliably, and the CDR3 follows TCRdb's listing. The V gene is TRBV7-2, the J gene TRBJ1-1; the D call in the table, TRBD1, was not verified against the DNA. The germline CDR1 and CDR2 sequences are SGHTA and FQGNSA. The CDR3 is 15 amino acids long, termini counted. This chain's CDR3 is CASRPSGGQGTEAFS.

V gene TRBV20-1 combines with J gene TRBJ2-1; 13 bases agree with TRBD2. The germline V gene has CDR1 DFQATT and CDR2 SNEGSKA (reference sequence). With V trimmed by 8 bases and J by 6 bases, 10 bases remained unmatched. This CDR3 has 15 residues. CDR3 bases: TGCAGTAGTACCTGGACTAGCGGGAGTATCAATGAGCAGTTCTTC. It codes for CSSTWTSGSINEQFF.

The chain links TRBV20-1 to TRBJ2-1, with 10 bases aligning to TRBD2. V was pared by 3 bases and J by 0 bases, with 2 bases of the junction left unmatched. Germline V gives CDR1 DFQATT, CDR2 SNEGSKA (reference sequence). The CDR3 extends over 15 amino acids. This CDR3 is CSASLAGASYNEQFF. CDR3 coding DNA: TGCAGTGCTAGCCTAGCGGGGGCCTCCTACAATGAGCAGTTCTTC.

Ten or more counts support this clonotype. This sequence joins TRBV12-3 or TRBV12-4 and TRBJ2-7; 8 bases align to TRBD2. The CDR3 contains 15 residues. V lost 5 bases to trimming and J lost 6 bases; unmatched junction nucleotides: 12. The CDR3 is CASSTLSGMISEQYF. Here the CDR3 DNA reads TGTGCCAGCAGTACCCTTAGCGGGATGATCTCCGAGCAGTACTTC.

This clonotype came up many times. The chain combines TRBV6-1 with TRBJ2-3, with 9 positions matching TRBD2. Trimming at V came to 3 bases and at J to 7 bases, leaving 11 bases not matched to a gene. This CDR3 has 16 amino acids. Per germline, CDR1 MNHNS and CDR2 SASEGT. CDR3 in amino acids: CASSEVGGRATNTQYF. The CDR3 coding sequence is TGTGCCAGCAGTGAGGTTGGCGGGAGGGCCACGAATACGCAGTATTTT.

In the case of this clonotype: A much larger clone differs from this one at a single base, so this may be a read error. This sequence joins TRBV2 and TRBJ1-1, with D tentatively TRBD1 (5 bases). The CDR3 sequence is 15 residues long. Trimming pared 6 bases from V and 5 bases from J, leaving 19 bases between. CDR1 and CDR2 (germline): SNHLY, FYNNEI. The CDR3 bases are TGTGCCAGCAGCGAGGGATCTCGGGGGGAGACTGAAGCTTTCTTT. Translating it yields CASSEGSRGETEAFF.

This clonotype was found many times. This sequence joins TRBV7-2 and TRBJ2-1; 12 positions agree with TRBD2. Germline CDR1 and CDR2: SGHTA and FQGNSA. CDR3 size: 17 residues. The J segment lost 9 bases and the V segment lost 1 base, leaving 10 bases of the junction unmatched. Written as DNA, the CDR3 is TGTGCCAGCAGCTTAGTTCCTAGCGGGAGGGGGAGCGGTGAGCAGTTCTTC. Encoded protein: CASSLVPSGRGSGEQFF.

The table lists this clonotype with many counts. The chain links TRBV19 to TRBJ2-7, with TRBD2 as a possible D gene (6 bases). CDR3 length equals 14 residues. Germline V lookup: CDR1 LNHDA, CDR2 SQIVND (reference sequence). V dropped 5 bases and J dropped 1 base, with 12 bases sitting between them. The CDR3 region has the DNA TGTGCCAGTAGTCCCCCCGGGGGTTCCTACGAGCAGTACTTC. Translating it yields CASSPPGGSYEQYF.

This clonotype was seen only a few times. V is TRBV5-6 and J is TRBJ1-3; D is unclear. Trimming left V 2 bases short and J 2 bases short, with 8 bases between. Germline V gene lookup returns CDR1 SGHDT and CDR2 YYEEEE. The CDR3 length is 14 residues. The chain's CDR3 is CASSLRGAGNTIYF. CDR3 nucleotides: TGTGCCAGCAGCTTACGCGGGGCTGGAAACACCATATATTTT.